The next 22 T cell receptor beta chains were all read from a single sample in a study of cytomegalovirus exposure and HLA in healthy donors. 60 Vbeta and 13 Jbeta primers were used in PCR. The protocol was immunoSEQ multiplex PCR, while the TCRdb copy is restricted to in-frame clones and leaves out a portion. The table lists about 200,000 clones, 82% of them singletons. Sequencing was done on a sample of PBMCs. These receptor sequences come from a woman in her late teens or twenties in good health and CMV-seronegative.

The table lists this clone with a count of one. The chain recombines TRBV9 with TRBJ2-7; D perhaps matches TRBD2 (5 bases). CDR3 size: 14 residues. Germline CDR1 SGDLS, CDR2 YYNGEE. V was pared by 3 bases and J by 1 base, with 11 bases between. The CDR3 protein is CASSGGRGSYEQYF. The CDR3 bases are TGTGCCAGCAGCGGAGGGAGAGGGTCCTACGAGCAGTACTTC.

This clone turned up a few times. The gene calls are TRBV5-4 and TRBJ2-7; 7 nucleotides align to TRBD1. This CDR3 is 14 amino acids long. Germline V CDR1 and CDR2: SGHNT, YYREEE (reference sequence). Unmatched junction bases numbered 4, after V lost 0 bases and J lost 4 bases. The CDR3 bases are TGTGCCAGCAGCTTGGGACAGGGTGGTTACGAGCAGTACGTC. This translates into CASSLGQGGYEQYV.

The chain uses TRBV7-9 and TRBJ1-1; unclear D gene. CDR3 length equals 14 residues. CDR1 is SEHNR, CDR2 FQNEAQ, per germline (reference sequence). Trimming took off 5 bases at V and 1 base at J, with 11 bases between the two ends. The CDR3 nucleotides are TGTGCCAGCAGCGTTACCCGGGGGAACACTGAAGCTTTCTTT. This codes for CASSVTRGNTEAFF.

This clone was seen a single time. This rearrangement joins TRBV19 to TRBJ2-5; maybe TRBD2 (6 bases). CDR1 is LNHDA, CDR2 SQIVND, per germline (reference sequence). Trimming removed 1 base at V and 1 base at J, with 16 bases between. The CDR3 runs 17 residues. CDR3: CASSIGGSSASQETQYF. As DNA, the CDR3 is TGTGCCAGTAGTATAGGGGGCTCTAGCGCATCCCAAGAGACCCAGTACTTC.

There are a few counts of this clone. The chain combines TRBV21-1 with TRBJ1-2; TRBD1 was called by the table and not checked on the DNA. TRBV21-1 is reported as a pseudogene. There are 19 residues in the CDR3. Written as DNA, the CDR3 is TGTGCCAGCAGCGAGCGACCCAGGGGGCGAGTAGGTGTTGGCTATGGCTACACCTTC. It translates to CASSERPRGRVGVGYGYTF.

The chain couples TRBV30 to TRBJ1-5, with D hard to call. There are 12 residues in the CDR3. The germline CDR1 and CDR2 sequences are GTSNPN and SVGIG (reference sequence). The V end was cut by 2 bases, the J end by 5 bases, with 7 bases between. In DNA, the CDR3 is TGTGCCTGGAGTATAGAGGATCAGCCCCAGCATTTT. Its protein is CAWSIEDQPQHF.

The chain carries TRBV27 and TRBJ2-1; TRBD2 is a possible D gene (5 bases). V was shortened by 5 bases and J by 4 bases, with 15 bases between the two germline ends. This CDR3 is 15 amino acids long. Germline V gives CDR1 MNHEY, CDR2 SMNVEV (reference sequence). CDR3 residues: CASSLAGIKYNEQFF. The CDR3 DNA follows: TGTGCCAGCAGTCTTGCCGGGATTAAATACAATGAGCAGTTCTTC.

In its sample, this clone was seen a few times. The CDR3 DNA follows: TGCGCCAGCAGCGCGACTGTTAGCGGAAGCACAGATACGCAGTATTTT. Translation: CASSATVSGSTDTQYF. The chain links TRBV4-1 to TRBJ2-3; D is perhaps TRBD2 (6 bases). CDR1 MGHRA and CDR2 YSYEKL come from the germline V gene. The CDR3 sequence is 16 residues long. V lost 5 bases and J lost 0, with 15 bases in between.

This clone has only a few counts. This chain joins TRBV7-8 and TRBJ1-3; D gene uncertain. Germline V CDR1 and CDR2: SGHVS, FQNEAQ. The CDR3 contains 17 residues. The V end lost 4 bases, the J end lost 4 bases, and 20 bases lay between the germline ends. Written as DNA, the CDR3 is TGTGCCAGCAGCTCCCAGCCGACAAATCCGGCCGGAAACACCATATATTTT. It codes for CASSSQPTNPAGNTIYF.

This chain uses TRBV6-5 with TRBJ2-7; D remains unclear. Trimming removed 8 bases from V and 0 bases from J, with 14 bases in between. Germline CDR1 reads MNHEY; CDR2 reads SVGAGI. This CDR3 has 14 residues. Here the CDR3 reads CASRARLSSYEQYV. CDR3 DNA sequence: TGTGCCAGCCGAGCCAGACTTAGCTCCTACGAGCAGTACGTC.

This chain joins TRBV19 and TRBJ2-7; 9 bases are a match to TRBD2. Unmatched junction bases numbered 3, after V lost 1 base and J lost 2 bases. The germline gives CDR1 LNHDA, CDR2 SQIVND (reference sequence). The CDR3 runs 15 residues. The CDR3 sequence: CASSIVAGAPYEQYF. CDR3 sequence (DNA): TGTGCCAGTAGTATAGTAGCGGGGGCCCCCTACGAGCAGTACTTC.

This chain uses TRBV19 with TRBJ1-5; D remains unclear. The CDR3 consists of 16 residues. Per germline, CDR1 LNHDA and CDR2 SQIVND (reference sequence). Trimming shortened V by 6 bases and J by 6 bases, and 21 bases separated the two germline ends. The CDR3, as DNA: TGTGCCAGTAGCCTTCCGGGATTCGATGCTGGTCAGCCCCAGCATTTT. Protein: CASSLPGFDAGQPQHF.

This clone was detected a few times. The rearrangement links TRBV2 to TRBJ2-7, with 7 nucleotides matching TRBD1. Germline V gives CDR1 SNHLY, CDR2 FYNNEI. The CDR3 length is 13 residues. V lost 4 bases, J lost 0 bases, and 0 bases stayed unmatched. The CDR3 region has the DNA TGTGCCAGCAGTGGGGACAGCTCCTACGAGCAGTACTTC. This encodes CASSGDSSYEQYF.

The J gene is TRBJ2-1, the V gene TRBV4-1; TRBD2 aligns across 8 bases. The V segment lost 1 base and the J segment 7 bases; nucleotides outside the gene matches: 12. The CDR3 totals 17 residues. Germline assignment: CDR1 MGHRA and CDR2 YSYEKL. The CDR3 loop is CASSQAGAGTRGNEQFF. As DNA, the CDR3 is TGCGCCAGCAGCCAAGCCGGAGCCGGGACTAGGGGGAATGAGCAGTTCTTC.

The chain combines TRBV29-1 with TRBJ2-5; D is perhaps TRBD1 (6 bases). The V end was cut by 6 bases, the J end by 3 bases, with 11 bases between. The V gene's germline CDR1 is SQVTM and CDR2 ANQGSEA. CDR3 size: 12 residues. CDR3 sequence (DNA): TGCAGCGTCGATAACAGGGAAGAGACCCAGTACTTC. Amino acids: CSVDNREETQYF.

V is TRBV7-9 and J is TRBJ2-2; maybe TRBD1 (5 bases). In germline, CDR1 is SEHNR, CDR2 FQNEAQ (reference sequence). V lost 4 bases to trimming and J lost 6 bases, with 15 bases between them. The CDR3 length is 15 residues. The CDR3 nucleotides read TGTGCCAGCAGCTCGAAAGCACAGGCACCCGGGGAGCTGTTTTTT. Encoded protein: CASSSKAQAPGELFF.

This clone showed up just once. V and J are TRBV23-1 and TRBJ1-5, with D unresolved. TRBV23-1 is an ORF; its function is uncertain. This CDR3 is built from 15 residues. V lost 7 bases, J lost 0 bases, and 13 bases lay in between. CDR3 in DNA: TGCGCCAGCACCCGAGACGGGAATAGCAATCAGCCCCAGCATTTT. Protein sequence: CASTRDGNSNQPQHF.

The J gene is TRBJ2-7, the V gene TRBV6-4; 7 nucleotides match TRBD1. The V gene's germline CDR1 is MRHNA and CDR2 SNTAGT. V lost 3 bases to trimming and J lost 7 bases; unmatched junction nucleotides: 3. The CDR3 length is 12 residues. The CDR3 coding sequence is TGTGCCAGCAGTGAGAGGGGACAGGAGCAGTACGTC. Encoded protein: CASSERGQEQYV.

The chain combines TRBV9 with TRBJ2-7; weak D call: TRBD2 (6 bases). Germline V gene lookup returns CDR1 SGDLS and CDR2 YYNGEE. V was shortened by 0 bases and J by 5 bases, with 12 bases between the two germline ends. This CDR3 has 14 amino acids. CDR3 nucleotides: TGTGCCAGCAGCGTAGGCGGGGCGGGCAACGAGCAGTACTTC. This codes for CASSVGGAGNEQYF.

The chain employs TRBV4-3 and TRBJ2-7, with a weak D call TRBD1 (5 bases). Germline V lookup: CDR1 LGHNA, CDR2 YSLEER. V was cut by 3 bases and J by 0 bases, with 9 bases left in between. This CDR3 comprises 14 residues. CDR3 nucleotide sequence: TGCGCCAGCAGCCATGGACACGACTCCTACGAGCAGTACTTC. This codes for CASSHGHDSYEQYF.

The chain employs TRBV6-5 and TRBJ2-1, with D hard to call. V lost 2 bases, J lost 2 bases, and 13 bases lay in between. The germline V gene encodes CDR1 MNHEY and CDR2 SVGAGI. The CDR3 consists of 16 residues. CDR3 in amino acids: CASSYALGTTYNEQFF. CDR3 bases: TGTGCCAGCAGTTACGCCCTAGGAACTACCTACAATGAGCAGTTCTTC.

This clone appeared a few times. This rearrangement joins TRBV5-4 to TRBJ2-1; 9 bases match TRBD2. This CDR3 contains 17 residues. Germline trimming cut 4 bases from V and 1 base from J; bases unmatched to any gene: 9. Germline V lookup: CDR1 SGHNT, CDR2 YYREEE (reference sequence). CDR3 sequence reads: CASSRSGRGGSYNEQFF. The CDR3 DNA sequence: TGTGCCAGCAGCCGTAGCGGGAGAGGCGGGTCCTACAATGAGCAGTTCTTC.